Shown below are 28 T cell receptor beta chains from a single sample sequenced in a study of T-cell reconstitution after alpha-beta-depleted transplantation in children (dated by TCRdb to 2016 to 2017). The library was made by PCR. TCRdb names Illumina HiSeq 2500 as the instrument used. TCR library preparation used molecular barcoding, with unique molecular identifiers applied to normalize quantification of the TCRbeta repertoire. TCRdb trimmed public reads at Q25 via fastp, called clones via MiXCR and kept in-frame beta chains. CDR3 protein duplicates are merged, each entry listing the most common genes and DNA. The sample has roughly 100,000 distinct CDR3 sequences on record, 6% to 9% of them singletons. The ten largest clonotypes hold 16% of the sample. The sample's treatment or condition label, in plain terms: allogeneic hematopoietic cell transplantation with graft depleted of TCRalphabeta T cells and CD19 B cells.

The specimen comprised PBMCs, sampled before TCRalphabeta/CD19-depleted stem cell transplant. The receptors were gathered from a boy between 2 and 10 years old with acute lymphoblastic leukemia, due to receive a stem cell transplant.

This clonotype was found many times. The chain employs TRBV5-1 and TRBJ2-2; 9 bases fit TRBD2. The CDR3 is 14 amino acids. The junction had 2 bases not matched to a gene; V was cut back by 3 bases and J by 5 bases. Germline-derived CDR1 and CDR2 are SGHRS and YFSETQ. In nucleotides, the CDR3 is TGCGCCAGCAGCTGGAGCGGGGGGACCGGGGAGCTGTTTTTT. As protein: CASSWSGGTGELFF.

The V call is TRBV5-4, the J call TRBJ2-7; possible D gene TRBD2, 5 bases. From germline, CDR1 is SGHNT and CDR2 YYREEE (reference sequence). The CDR3 totals 14 residues. The V gene lost 0 bases and the J gene lost 4 bases, with 11 bases spanning the gap. The CDR3 nucleotides are TGTGCCAGCAGCTTGGGCGGGTACGGGTACGAGCAGTACTTC. It yields the protein CASSLGGYGYEQYF.

This clonotype was seen a handful of times. This chain links TRBV20-1 with TRBJ2-1; TRBD1 matches 9 bases. CDR3 length: 15 amino acids. Germline V lookup: CDR1 DFQATT, CDR2 SNEGSKA (reference sequence). V shed 4 bases, J shed 2 bases, and the junction held 6 bases outside the gene matches. In DNA form, the CDR3 reads TGCAGTGCTACCCCCGGGACAGGGCCCTACAATGAGCAGTTCTTC. It translates to CSATPGTGPYNEQFF.

This clonotype was counted many times. This chain links TRBV5-1 with TRBJ2-5; D unclear. Trimming pared 4 bases from V and 3 bases from J, leaving 13 bases between. Germline V gives CDR1 SGHRS, CDR2 YFSETQ. The CDR3 runs to 14 residues. The CDR3 loop reads CASSRAGGEETQYF. The CDR3 DNA is TGCGCCAGCAGCAGGGCTGGCGGAGAAGAGACCCAGTACTTC.

This clonotype has only a few counts. The chain couples TRBV20-1 to TRBJ2-5; no firm D call. The ends were cut back, 0 bases at V and 3 bases at J, with 20 bases in the middle. This CDR3 is built from 17 residues. In germline, CDR1 is DFQATT, CDR2 SNEGSKA (reference sequence). CDR3 sequence reads: CSARDTTAHNPKETQYF. CDR3 nucleotide sequence: TGCAGTGCTAGAGACACGACTGCCCACAATCCCAAAGAGACCCAGTACTTC.

A word on this clonotype: In this CDR3 the conserved last residue, phenylalanine or tryptophan, is missing, so a read error is likely. The chain uses TRBV20-1 and TRBJ1-5; the D gene is possibly TRBD1 (6 bases). V dropped 3 bases and J dropped 6 bases, with 12 bases sitting between them. In germline, CDR1 is DFQATT, CDR2 SNEGSKA (reference sequence). The CDR3 has 13 amino acids. The CDR3, as DNA: TGCAGTGCTAGCTGGGGGCGCGGTCAGCCCCAGCATTAT. Translation: CSASWGRGQPQHY.

This clonotype was found a few times. V gene TRBV6-5 combines with J gene TRBJ2-1; 7 bases agree with TRBD1. With 0 bases clipped from V and 6 bases from J, the junction kept 8 bases outside the gene matches. The germline V gene encodes CDR1 MNHEY and CDR2 SVGAGI. The CDR3 contains 16 residues. The CDR3 DNA sequence: TGTGCCAGCAGTTACTCCTACAGGGGAAGGCTCAATGAGCAGTTCTTC. Its protein product is CASSYSYRGRLNEQFF.

The chain joins TRBV9 to TRBJ2-2, with TRBD1 identical over 7 bases. CDR3 length: 14 amino acids. J was trimmed by 6 bases and V by 2 bases; bases with no gene match: 4. Germline values: CDR1 SGDLS, CDR2 YYNGEE. The CDR3 region has the DNA TGTGCCAGCAGCGTTGCACAGGGGTCCGGGGAGCTGTTTTTT. Amino acid sequence: CASSVAQGSGELFF.

This clonotype was observed at least ten times. This sequence joins TRBV3-1 and TRBJ1-6; D possibly corresponds to TRBD1 (5 bases). The V gene's germline CDR1 is LGHDT and CDR2 YNNKEL (reference sequence). Trimming pared 1 base from V and 8 bases from J, leaving 12 bases between. The CDR3 has 15 residues. CDR3: CASSQGQGVDSPLHF. DNA for the CDR3: TGTGCCAGCAGCCAAGGGCAGGGTGTCGATTCACCCCTCCACTTT.

This clonotype was seen more than once but under ten times. The chain uses TRBV5-5 and TRBJ2-7; a weak D match, TRBD1 (5 bases). Trimming left V 3 bases short and J 3 bases short, with 13 bases between. The length of the CDR3 is 14 residues. Germline V gene sequence: CDR1 SGHKS, CDR2 YYEKEE (reference sequence). This CDR3 is CASSSFAGNYEQYF. As DNA, the CDR3 is TGTGCCAGCAGCTCATTCGCAGGGAACTACGAGCAGTACTTC.

The rearrangement links TRBV7-2 to TRBJ1-6; the match to TRBD1 covers 9 bases. Trimming removed 7 bases from V and 10 bases from J; junction bases left unmatched: 8. The length of the CDR3 is 14 residues. The germline CDR1 and CDR2 sequences are SGHTA and FQGNSA. The CDR3 DNA follows: TGTGCCAGCACCGTCCCGGGACAGGGATCACCCCTCCACTTT. This codes for CASTVPGQGSPLHF. Using reference TRBV7-2 and TRBJ1-6 for the parts outside the CDR3, the full variable domain is GAGVSQSPSNKVTEKGKDVELRCDPISGHTALYWYRQSLGQGLEFLIYFQGNSAPDKSGLPSDRFSAERTGGSVSTLTIQRTQQEDSAVYLCASTVPGQGSPLHFGNGTRLTVT.

This sequence joins TRBV20-1 and TRBJ2-4, with TRBD2 identical over 12 bases. Germline V gives CDR1 DFQATT, CDR2 SNEGSKA (reference sequence). CDR3 length: 18 residues. Trimming took 2 bases from V and 0 from J; bases not matched to a gene: 8. CDR3 residues: CSARSTSGGPLAKNIQYF. In DNA form, the CDR3 reads TGCAGTGCTAGATCTACTAGCGGGGGGCCCCTAGCCAAAAACATTCAGTACTTC.

This clonotype has ten or more counts. The chain joins TRBV7-9 to TRBJ2-3; tentatively, D is TRBD2 (7 bases). V was shortened by 7 bases and J by 4 bases, with 12 bases between the two germline ends. The CDR3 length is 13 residues. The germline gives CDR1 SEHNR, CDR2 FQNEAQ (reference sequence). The chain's CDR3 is CASTPGGPDTQYF. In DNA, the CDR3 is TGTGCCAGCACCCCGGGGGGCCCAGATACGCAGTATTTT.

The chain recombines TRBV5-4 with TRBJ1-2; 10 bases are a match to TRBD1. The V gene's germline CDR1 is SGHNT and CDR2 YYREEE (reference sequence). The CDR3 has 16 residues. The V and J ends lost 3 bases and 3 bases, in that order; junction bases with no gene match: 8. As DNA, the CDR3 is TGTGCCAGCAGCTCCCGGGACAGGGGCAGGGACTATGGCTACACCTTC. It yields the protein CASSSRDRGRDYGYTF.

The V call is TRBV7-9, the J call TRBJ1-5; 9 bases are shared with TRBD1. After removal of 4 bases from V and 5 bases from J, the junction contained 9 bases not matched to a gene. The germline V gene encodes CDR1 SEHNR and CDR2 FQNEAQ (reference sequence). The CDR3 is made up of 16 amino acids. In DNA form, the CDR3 reads TGTGCCAGCAGCTCAGACACAGGGGGCAGGTATCAGCCCCAGCATTTT. As protein: CASSSDTGGRYQPQHF.

This chain links TRBV14 with TRBJ2-5; D tentatively reads TRBD1 or TRBD2 (6 bases each). Germline loops: CDR1 SGHDN, CDR2 FVKESK. This CDR3 has 15 amino acids. The V gene lost 2 bases and the J gene lost 5 bases, with 15 bases spanning the gap. In DNA, the CDR3 is TGTGCCAGCAGCCAATGGGGGGCGCGAGGGGAGACCCAGTACTTC. The encoded protein is CASSQWGARGETQYF.

Ten or more counts support this clonotype. Relative to the germline gene, one junction end is altered; a read error may explain this. The rearrangement uses TRBV12-3 or TRBV12-4 and TRBJ2-1; TRBD2 aligns across 8 bases. The CDR3 covers 15 residues. The CDR3 is CATSSGTSSYNEQFF. The DNA of the CDR3 is TGTGCCACCAGTTCCGGGACTAGCTCCTACAATGAGCAGTTCTTC.

This clonotype was seen a few times. The chain uses TRBV27 and TRBJ1-1; D is unclear. Per germline, CDR1 MNHEY and CDR2 SMNVEV (reference sequence). The germline V and J ends were trimmed by 2 bases and 3 bases, with 19 bases remaining between them. This CDR3 contains 17 residues. DNA of the CDR3: TGTGCCAGCAGTTTAACTATCCGGCAGGTAGGACACACTGAAGCTTTCTTT. This sequence encodes CASSLTIRQVGHTEAFF.

This clonotype was recorded many times. This chain connects TRBV3-1 to TRBJ1-6; D not resolved. The CDR3 totals 14 residues. The V gene's germline CDR1 is LGHDT and CDR2 YNNKEL (reference sequence). With 4 bases removed from V and 7 bases from J, the gap between germline ends came to 11 bases. In nucleotides, the CDR3 is TGTGCCAGCAGCCCTCCACAGTCAAATTCACCCCTCCACTTT. Its translation is CASSPPQSNSPLHF.

Ten or more counts support this clonotype. The chain recombines TRBV20-1 with TRBJ1-3; maybe TRBD1 (5 bases). CDR1 and CDR2 from the germline V gene are DFQATT and SNEGSKA (reference sequence). V shed 7 bases and J shed 3 bases, with 16 bases lying between them. The CDR3 runs to 14 residues. This chain's CDR3 is CSVPEEGDGNTIYF. CDR3 DNA: TGCAGTGTTCCGGAAGAAGGGGATGGAAACACCATATATTTT.

The chain joins TRBV20-1 to TRBJ1-2; D is unresolved. CDR3 length equals 12 residues. V was pared by 1 base and J by 8 bases, with 11 bases between. Germline-derived CDR1 and CDR2 are DFQATT and SNEGSKA (reference sequence). CDR3 in DNA: TGCAGTGCTAGAGGGGCCAATTACGGCTACACCTTC. Its protein is CSARGANYGYTF.

The chain recombines TRBV20-1 with TRBJ2-5; TRBD2 matches 10 bases. The CDR3 has 14 amino acids. Germline CDR1 DFQATT, CDR2 SNEGSKA (reference sequence). V lost 2 bases, J lost 7 bases, and 7 bases stayed unmatched. The DNA for the CDR3 is TGCAGTGCTAGATCGAGCGGGGGGGCTTGGACCCAGTACTTC. Protein product: CSARSSGGAWTQYF.

This chain uses TRBV15 with TRBJ1-2; TRBD1 agrees at 12 bases. The V gene's germline CDR1 is LNHNV and CDR2 YYDKDF (reference sequence). The CDR3 is made up of 17 amino acids. V dropped 0 bases and J dropped 4; count of bases not matched to a gene: 6. The CDR3 loop is CATSRERGQGAVYGYTF. For the CDR3, the DNA is TGTGCCACCAGCAGAGAGAGGGGACAGGGGGCCGTCTATGGCTACACCTTC. Full variable domain (remainder filled in from reference TRBV15 and TRBJ1-2): DAMVIQNPRYQVTQFGKPVTLSCSQTLNHNVMYWYQQKSSQAPKLLFHYYDKDFNNEADTPDNFQSRRPNTSFCFLDIRSPGLGDTAMYLCATSRERGQGAVYGYTFGSGTRLTVV.

This clonotype has more than one count but fewer than ten. The chain links TRBV5-1 to TRBJ2-5; D gene unclear. This CDR3 comprises 15 residues. The germline gives CDR1 SGHRS, CDR2 YFSETQ. Trimming took off 0 bases at V and 0 bases at J, with 9 bases between the two ends. The CDR3 sequence is CASSLEARDQETQYF. The DNA of the CDR3 is TGCGCCAGCAGCTTGGAGGCTCGGGACCAAGAGACCCAGTACTTC.

The chain joins TRBV28 to TRBJ1-5, with D perhaps TRBD1 (6 bases). The germline V and J ends were trimmed by 5 bases and 6 bases, with 14 bases remaining between them. The CDR3 sequence is 14 residues long. CDR1 and CDR2 (germline): MDHEN, SYDVKM. CDR3 coding DNA: TGTGCCAGCAGTCTGCCACAGGGAATTCAGCCCCAGCATTTT. Protein sequence: CASSLPQGIQPQHF.

J is TRBJ2-2 and V is TRBV6-5, with 9 bases identical to TRBD1. CDR1 and CDR2 (germline): MNHEY, SVGAGI. The CDR3 runs 15 residues. Trimming removed 2 bases from V and 6 bases from J; junction bases left unmatched: 4. The CDR3 nucleotides are TGTGCCAGCAGTTACCGAAACAGGGGGCCCGGGGAGCTGTTTTTT. Residues: CASSYRNRGPGELFF.

This clonotype was counted between two and nine times. The V call is TRBV3-1, the J call TRBJ2-2; D could derive from TRBD1 or TRBD2 (5 bases each). Germline V gene lookup returns CDR1 LGHDT and CDR2 YNNKEL (reference sequence). The CDR3 is made up of 15 amino acids. V was shortened by 4 bases and J by 1 base, with 10 bases between the two germline ends. CDR3: CASSLRGENTGELFF. CDR3 DNA sequence: TGTGCCAGCAGCCTCCGGGGCGAGAACACCGGGGAGCTGTTTTTT.

This clonotype was found a few times. V usage is TRBV20-1 and J usage is TRBJ1-2; D remains unclear. The CDR3 length is 13 residues. Trimming took 5 bases from V and 1 from J, leaving 11 bases between them. Germline loops: CDR1 DFQATT, CDR2 SNEGSKA (reference sequence). CDR3 nucleotides: TGCAGTGCTGCGGACGGCGTTAACTATGGCTACACCTTC. Translating gives CSAADGVNYGYTF.